A selection of T cell receptor beta chains follows, all from one sample in a study of T cell changes during pregnancy in multiple sclerosis. TCRdb keeps only in-frame clones here, not all; method: immunoSEQ multiplex PCR. The sample lists approximately 130,000 clones; 95% to 98% were seen once. The input for sequencing was peripheral blood, taken after pregnancy. The receptors originated from a female donor with multiple sclerosis, enrolled in a pregnancy study. CDR3s include the opening cysteine and the closing phenylalanine or tryptophan. D genes are given only for firm matches. Rows give clone size only sometimes, using once, few, many, or a class for an expanded clone.

D: -
size: -
V: TRBV5-4
J: TRBJ2-3
CDR3: CASSTNLGSRTDTQYF
DNA: TGTGCCAGCAGCACAAATCTGGGCTCCCGCACAGATACGCAGTATTTT

D: TRBD1
size: -
V: TRBV27
J: TRBJ2-7
CDR3: CASSQGQGTYEQYF
DNA: TGTGCCAGCAGCCAGGGACAGGGAACCTACGAGCAGTACTTC

D: -
size: -
V: TRBV6-4
J: TRBJ2-7
CDR3: CASSFKRCEQYF
DNA: TGTGCCAGCAGTTTCAAGAGGTGCGAGCAGTACTTC

D: -
size: -
V: TRBV5-6
J: TRBJ2-3
CDR3: CASSPEGRGADTQYF
DNA: TGTGCCAGCAGCCCCGAGGGCCGTGGGGCAGATACGCAGTATTTT

D: TRBD1
size: -
V: TRBV11-2
J: TRBJ2-1
CDR3: CASSLGQGINEQFF
DNA: TGTGCCAGCAGCTTAGGACAGGGTATCAATGAGCAGTTCTTC

D: TRBD2
size: -
V: TRBV11-1
J: TRBJ2-1
CDR3: CASSSGAGGPVNEQFF
DNA: TGTGCCAGCAGCTCCGGAGCGGGAGGGCCTGTCAATGAGCAGTTCTTC

D: TRBD1
size: -
V: TRBV28
J: TRBJ1-2
CDR3: CASTHRTGRGYTF
DNA: TGTGCCAGCACCCACCGGACAGGTCGGGGCTACACCTTC

D: TRBD2
size: -
V: TRBV7-8
J: TRBJ2-1
CDR3: CASSLVPGLAGINRGEQFF
DNA: TGTGCCAGCAGCTTAGTCCCGGGACTAGCGGGAATCAATAGGGGTGAGCAGTTCTTC

D: TRBD1
size: -
V: TRBV6-6
J: TRBJ1-1
CDR3: CASSFPGQGTEAFF
DNA: TGTGCCAGCAGTTTTCCGGGACAGGGGACTGAAGCTTTCTTT

D: -
size: -
V: TRBV19
J: TRBJ1-5
CDR3: CASSLERSQPQHF
DNA: TGTGCCAGTAGTTTAGAGAGGAGTCAGCCCCAGCATTTT

D: TRBD1
size: -
V: TRBV9
J: TRBJ2-2
CDR3: CASSAGTARNTGELFF
DNA: TGTGCCAGCAGCGCCGGGACAGCTCGAAACACCGGGGAGCTGTTTTTT

D: TRBD1
size: -
V: TRBV4-1
J: TRBJ2-3
CDR3: CASSQATGADTQYF
DNA: TGCGCCAGCAGCCAAGCCACAGGGGCAGATACGCAGTATTTT

D: -
size: -
V: TRBV6-5
J: TRBJ2-1
CDR3: CATEVGGTNNEQFF
DNA: TGTGCCACCGAGGTCGGCGGGACCAACAATGAGCAGTTCTTC

D: -
size: -
V: TRBV6-5
J: TRBJ1-1
CDR3: CASSYVPSTGSRTFF
DNA: TGTGCCAGCAGTTACGTTCCTAGTACAGGGTCTCGAACTTTCTTT

D: TRBD2
size: -
V: TRBV5-4
J: TRBJ2-1
CDR3: CASSSTGTSADNEQFF
DNA: TGTGCCAGCAGCTCCACCGGGACTAGCGCCGACAATGAGCAGTTCTTC

D: TRBD2
size: -
V: TRBV7-2
J: TRBJ2-7
CDR3: CASSFPGASGRHEQYF
DNA: TGTGCCAGCAGCTTTCCAGGGGCTAGCGGGCGGCACGAGCAGTACTTC

D: -
size: -
V: TRBV7-8
J: TRBJ1-4
CDR3: CASSLVATTNEKLFF
DNA: TGTGCCAGCAGCTTAGTGGCCACAACTAATGAAAAACTGTTTTTT

D: TRBD1
size: -
V: TRBV5-1
J: TRBJ2-7
CDR3: CASSLWDRVNEQYF
DNA: TGCGCCAGCAGCTTGTGGGACAGGGTCAACGAGCAGTACTTC

D: TRBD1
size: -
V: TRBV28
J: TRBJ2-3
CDR3: CATTGRSTDTQYF
DNA: TGTGCCACGACAGGGAGAAGCACAGATACGCAGTATTTT

D: TRBD1
size: -
V: TRBV5-1
J: TRBJ1-2
CDR3: CASSLQGPANYGYTF
DNA: TGCGCCAGCAGCCTACAGGGGCCCGCTAACTATGGCTACACCTTC

D: -
size: -
V: TRBV15
J: TRBJ2-7
CDR3: CATSRDKNTGLPISYEQYF
DNA: TGTGCCACCAGCAGAGATAAGAATACAGGGCTTCCTATCTCCTACGAGCAGTACTTC

D: -
size: -
V: TRBV19
J: TRBJ1-2
CDR3: CASSIEQGTIGYTF
DNA: TGTGCCAGTAGTATTGAACAGGGAACGATAGGCTACACCTTC

D: -
size: -
V: TRBV28
J: TRBJ1-1
CDR3: CASSTTGLNTEAFF
DNA: TGTGCCAGCAGCACTACAGGTTTGAACACTGAAGCTTTCTTT

D: TRBD2
size: -
V: TRBV9
J: TRBJ2-3
CDR3: CASSIGLGDTDTQYF
DNA: TGTGCCAGCAGCATCGGACTAGGGGACACAGATACGCAGTATTTT

D: TRBD2
size: -
V: TRBV7-6
J: TRBJ2-3
CDR3: CASSLGAGLAANTQYF
DNA: TGTGCCAGCAGCTTAGGGGCGGGACTAGCGGCTAATACGCAGTATTTT

D: -
size: -
V: TRBV4-1
J: TRBJ2-6
CDR3: CASSGTVSGANVLTF
DNA: TGCGCCAGCAGCGGGACTGTCTCTGGGGCCAACGTCCTGACTTTC

D: TRBD1
size: -
V: TRBV27
J: TRBJ1-4
CDR3: CASSARTGGLANEKLFF
DNA: TGTGCCAGCAGTGCACGGACAGGGGGCCTCGCTAATGAAAAACTGTTTTTT

D: -
size: -
V: TRBV28
J: TRBJ2-3
CDR3: CASSLTLAGTDTQYF
DNA: TGTGCCAGCAGTTTAACTTTAGCAGGGACAGATACGCAGTATTTT

D: TRBD2
size: -
V: TRBV15
J: TRBJ2-3
CDR3: CATSRDIGFGTSRTDTQYF
DNA: TGTGCCACCAGCAGAGATATAGGCTTCGGGACTAGTCGCACAGATACGCAGTATTTT

D: TRBD1
size: -
V: TRBV5-1
J: TRBJ2-1
CDR3: CASSLVQGQGNEQFF
DNA: TGCGCCAGCAGCTTAGTTCAAGGACAGGGAAATGAGCAGTTCTTC

D: -
size: -
V: TRBV5-4
J: TRBJ1-1
CDR3: CASSLPPGNTEAFF
DNA: TGTGCCAGCAGCTTGCCCCCGGGGAACACTGAAGCTTTCTTT

D: -
size: once
V: TRBV6-9
J: TRBJ2-7
CDR3: CASSWQASFYEQYF
DNA: TGTGCCAGCAGTTGGCAGGCTTCTTTTTACGAGCAGTACTTC

D: -
size: -
V: TRBV7-2
J: TRBJ2-7
CDR3: CASSIDSVSYEQYF
DNA: TGTGCCAGCAGCATCGACAGCGTCTCCTACGAGCAGTACTTC

D: TRBD1
size: -
V: TRBV5-1
J: TRBJ2-2
CDR3: CASSPRTGSTGELFF
DNA: TGCGCCAGCAGCCCAAGGACAGGGAGCACCGGGGAGCTGTTTTTT

D: -
size: -
V: TRBV5-1
J: TRBJ1-1
CDR3: CASSLTSMDTEAFF
DNA: TGCGCCAGCAGCTTGACCAGTATGGACACTGAAGCTTTCTTT

D: TRBD1
size: once
V: TRBV5-4
J: TRBJ2-7
CDR3: CASSFGQAYEQYF
DNA: TGTGCCAGCAGCTTCGGACAGGCCTACGAGCAGTACTTC

D: -
size: -
V: TRBV4-3
J: TRBJ2-1
CDR3: CASSQDLFSYNEQFF
DNA: TGCGCCAGCAGCCAAGATCTTTTCTCCTACAATGAGCAGTTCTTC

D: TRBD1
size: -
V: TRBV2
J: TRBJ1-5
CDR3: CASSANRGLQPQHF
DNA: TGTGCCAGCAGTGCGAACAGGGGTCTTCAGCCCCAGCATTTT

D: TRBD2
size: -
V: TRBV6-1
J: TRBJ2-3
CDR3: CASSGTIAGGGDTQYF
DNA: TGTGCCAGCAGTGGGACAATAGCGGGAGGGGGAGATACGCAGTATTTT

D: TRBD1
size: -
V: TRBV11-1
J: TRBJ1-2
CDR3: CASSLRPSGGINYGYTF
DNA: TGTGCCAGCAGCTTACGTCCGTCAGGGGGCATCAACTATGGCTACACCTTC

D: -
size: -
V: TRBV15
J: TRBJ2-2
CDR3: CATSRMGFGGTNTGELFF
DNA: TGTGCCACCAGCAGGATGGGATTTGGGGGGACGAACACCGGGGAGCTGTTTTTT